This T cell receptor (beta chain) was identified during a study of cytomegalovirus exposure and HLA in healthy donors. Findings and limits, study-wide: Prediction of most subjects' HLA-A and HLA-B alleles by TCR beta sequences was reportedly accurate. The dataset shows that most TCR sequences were rare, while some public TCRs occurred in many donors.

The CDR3 consists of 14 residues. V was trimmed by 0 bases and J by 2 bases, leaving 8 bases between them. The germline gives CDR1 SGHRS, CDR2 YFSETQ. This clone occurred a few times. Its cognate antigen is unknown. Vbeta (60) and Jbeta (13) primers were used in the PCR. Sequenced by immunoSEQ multiplex PCR; TCRdb stores in-frame clones only, minus some. The sample has some 67,000 clones; approximately 75% are singletons. V usage is TRBV5-1 and J usage is TRBJ1-2; no reliable D call. Sample: PBMCs. The clonotype comes from a man between 60 and 75 years old in good health and CMV-seropositive. The CDR3 DNA reads as TGCGCCAGCAGCTTGGCCGCTGAGAACTATGGCTACACCTTC. This encodes CASSLAAENYGYTF.